The entry that follows covers one T cell receptor beta chain sequence. The assay was immunoSEQ multiplex PCR, and TCRdb's table has in-frame clones only and misses some. The table has 100,000 or so clones, roughly 90% seen once. The data stem from a study of control samples from healthy donors and cancer patients. Germline CDR1 is LGHNA and CDR2 is YSLEER. The CDR3 is 15 amino acids. The V end lost 1 base, the J end lost 7 bases, and 16 bases lay between the germline ends. The material sequenced was blood. The TCR was taken from a woman in her fifties or sixties in good health. This chain connects TRBV4-3 to TRBJ1-2; possibly TRBD1 for D (6 bases). CDR3 protein: CASSQAGVEFPGYTF. The CDR3 DNA follows: TGCGCCAGCAGCCAAGCAGGGGTCGAATTTCCTGGCTACACCTTC.